Listed here are 8 T cell receptor beta chains from one sample, sequenced in a study of lymphopenia after photon versus proton radiotherapy. The method was immunoSEQ multiplex PCR; TCRdb's version includes in-frame clones alone and lacks a portion of them. The repertoire consists of tens of thousands of clones, with 75% to 90% occurring once and the leading ten covering more than 10%. Specimen: peripheral blood, collected from a patient treated with proton-based radiotherapy. The receptor set was obtained from an elderly man with esophageal cancer.

This chain connects TRBV14 to TRBJ2-5; D remains ambiguous. This CDR3 comprises 13 residues. V lost 6 bases and J lost 5, with 13 bases in between. Germline V gives CDR1 SGHDN, CDR2 FVKESK. CDR3 bases: TGTGCCAGCAGTCTCATGCTGCAGGAGACCCAGTACTTC. Translating gives CASSLMLQETQYF.

J is TRBJ2-1 and V is TRBV5-1; possibly TRBD1 for D (6 bases). Per the germline V gene, CDR1 is SGHRS and CDR2 is YFSETQ. Trimming removed 0 bases from V and 4 bases from J, with 11 bases in between. This CDR3 is 15 amino acids long. CDR3 loop: CASSLGPQGYNEQFF. As DNA, the CDR3 is TGCGCCAGCAGCTTGGGGCCCCAGGGGTACAATGAGCAGTTCTTC.

This chain connects TRBV5-1 to TRBJ1-3; maybe TRBD1 (5 bases). The CDR3 has 14 residues. Germline CDR1 is SGHRS and CDR2 is YFSETQ. V was cut by 4 bases and J by 2 bases, with 10 bases left in between. The DNA of the CDR3 is TGCGCCAGCAGCCCAGGGACGGCTGGAAACACCATATATTTT. Its protein is CASSPGTAGNTIYF.

The chain carries TRBV11-2 and TRBJ2-2; no clear D. V lost 5 bases to trimming and J lost 1 base, with 2 bases between them. This CDR3 comprises 12 residues. Germline V gene lookup returns CDR1 SGHAT and CDR2 FQNNGV. CDR3 DNA: TGTGCCAGCAGCGGGAACACCGGGGAGCTGTTTTTT. This sequence encodes CASSGNTGELFF.

In this sample, this clone turned up once. The rearrangement uses TRBV9 and TRBJ2-3, with 7 nucleotides matching TRBD2. The CDR3 is made up of 14 amino acids. V was pared by 3 bases and J by 2 bases, with 3 bases of the junction left unmatched. Germline-derived CDR1 and CDR2 are SGDLS and YYNGEE. CDR3 residues: CASSDSGDTDTQYF. The CDR3 DNA reads TGTGCCAGCAGCGACAGCGGGGACACAGATACGCAGTATTTT.

The rearrangement joins TRBV4-3 to TRBJ2-2; TRBD2 matches at 8 bases. The trim removed 1 base at V and 6 bases at J, leaving 13 bases unmatched. The CDR3 sequence is 18 residues long. Germline-derived CDR1 and CDR2 are LGHNA and YSLEER. This CDR3 reads CASSQGPSGLSTAGELFF. The CDR3 DNA is TGCGCCAGCAGCCAAGGGCCTAGCGGGCTAAGCACAGCCGGGGAGCTGTTTTTT.

The rearrangement uses TRBV5-1 and TRBJ2-3, with D uncertain. V lost 4 bases and J lost 3, with 12 bases in between. The length of the CDR3 is 14 residues. Germline-derived CDR1 and CDR2 are SGHRS and YFSETQ. The CDR3 region has the DNA TGCGCCAGCAGCCCCGACGGAGATACAGATACGCAGTATTTT. It is translated as CASSPDGDTDTQYF.

The CDR3 loop reads CASSVRSNQPQHF. CDR3 bases: TGTGCCAGCAGTGTCAGGAGCAATCAGCCCCAGCATTTT. V usage is TRBV6-1 and J usage is TRBJ1-5; no definite D call. The CDR3 covers 13 residues. Germline CDR1 is MNHNS and CDR2 is SASEGT. V dropped 4 bases and J dropped 1 base, with 5 bases sitting between them.